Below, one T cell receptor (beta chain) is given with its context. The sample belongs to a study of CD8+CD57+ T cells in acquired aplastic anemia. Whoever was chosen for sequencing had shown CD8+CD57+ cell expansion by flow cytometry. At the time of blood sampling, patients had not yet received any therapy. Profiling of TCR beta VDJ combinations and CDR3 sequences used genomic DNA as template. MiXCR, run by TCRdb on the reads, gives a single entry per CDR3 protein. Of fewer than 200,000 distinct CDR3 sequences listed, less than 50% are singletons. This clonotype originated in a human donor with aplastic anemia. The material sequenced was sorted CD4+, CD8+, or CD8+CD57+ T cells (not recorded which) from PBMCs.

DNA of the CDR3: TGTGCCAGCAGTTTAGACAGGGGAAGAGAACAGCCCCAGCATTTT. This encodes CASSLDRGREQPQHF. The V call is TRBV12-3 or TRBV12-4, the J call TRBJ1-5; TRBD1 matches at 7 bases. The CDR3 spans 15 residues. Trimming took 1 base from V and 7 from J; bases not matched to a gene: 7.